These T cell receptor beta chains were read from a single sample in a study of blood T cell repertoires in COVID-19. Some clones are missing from TCRdb's copy, which holds only in-frame ones; the method was immunoSEQ multiplex PCR. The table includes about 160,000 clones, about 87% detected once. Sequencing was performed on peripheral blood. The receptors were sampled from a woman aged 70-85 years with COVID-19, enrolled during active disease. CDR3s include the opening cysteine and the closing phenylalanine or tryptophan. Fields, in order: CDR3 DNA, CDR3 protein, D gene, clone size, J gene, V gene. D genes are given only for firm matches. A row's size may be missing; if present it is once, few, many or a size class.

cdr3_nt: TGTGCCAGCAGCCAAGGGACAGCCTTTGAAGCTTTCTTT
cdr3_aa: CASSQGTAFEAFF
d_call: NA
clone_size: NA
j_call: TRBJ1-1
v_call: TRBV3-1/TRBV3-2

cdr3_nt: TGTGCCAGCAGCCACGGGACAGCCTCCTACAATGAGCAGTTCTTC
cdr3_aa: CASSHGTASYNEQFF
d_call: TRBD1
clone_size: NA
j_call: TRBJ2-1
v_call: TRBV7-6

cdr3_nt: TGTGCCAGCAGGGCAGGGGGTCGAGAGACCCAGTACTTC
cdr3_aa: CASRAGGRETQYF
d_call: TRBD1
clone_size: NA
j_call: TRBJ2-5
v_call: TRBV7-9

cdr3_nt: TGCGCCAGCAGCTTCGATAGCGGGGGTTCCTACAATGAGCAGTTCTTC
cdr3_aa: CASSFDSGGSYNEQFF
d_call: TRBD2
clone_size: NA
j_call: TRBJ2-1
v_call: TRBV5-1

cdr3_nt: TGTGCCAGCAGTCTCGACAGCCGACCTGAAGCTTTCTTT
cdr3_aa: CASSLDSRPEAFF
d_call: NA
clone_size: NA
j_call: TRBJ1-1
v_call: TRBV28

cdr3_nt: TGTGCCTGGACTCCTCGGGGGGGCCCCGCCGGGGAGCTGTTTTTT
cdr3_aa: CAWTPRGGPAGELFF
d_call: TRBD2
clone_size: NA
j_call: TRBJ2-2
v_call: TRBV30

cdr3_nt: TGTGCCTGGGACTTGGGTAGGCGGTTTAGCAATCAGCCCCAGCATTTT
cdr3_aa: CAWDLGRRFSNQPQHF
d_call: NA
clone_size: NA
j_call: TRBJ1-5
v_call: TRBV30

cdr3_nt: TGCGCCAGCAGCCAAGTACCAGGGGATCAGCCCCAGCATTTT
cdr3_aa: CASSQVPGDQPQHF
d_call: NA
clone_size: NA
j_call: TRBJ1-5
v_call: TRBV4-1

cdr3_nt: TGTGCCAGCAGTCCACGCGCCCAGGGACAGGGAATCAGCTACACCTTC
cdr3_aa: CASSPRAQGQGISYTF
d_call: TRBD1
clone_size: NA
j_call: TRBJ1-2
v_call: TRBV28

cdr3_nt: TGTGCCAGTAGTTGGACAGGCATCAACCGGGCCAGCTCCTATAATTCACCCCTCCACTTT
cdr3_aa: CASSWTGINRASSYNSPLHF
d_call: TRBD1
clone_size: NA
j_call: TRBJ1-6
v_call: TRBV19

cdr3_nt: TGTGCCAGCAGCCAAGGACAGGAAGCTTTCTTT
cdr3_aa: CASSQGQEAFF
d_call: NA
clone_size: NA
j_call: TRBJ1-1
v_call: TRBV6-2/TRBV6-3

cdr3_nt: TGCGCCAGCAGCCAAGCGGGGAGGGGGACAGATACGCAGTATTTT
cdr3_aa: CASSQAGRGTDTQYF
d_call: NA
clone_size: NA
j_call: TRBJ2-3
v_call: TRBV4-1

cdr3_nt: TGCGCCAGCAGGGGACAGCACACAGATACGCAGTATTTT
cdr3_aa: CASRGQHTDTQYF
d_call: TRBD1
clone_size: NA
j_call: TRBJ2-3
v_call: TRBV10-2

cdr3_nt: TGTGCCAGCAGCATCGTCCCGGGACAGGCTAGCACAGATACGCAGTATTTT
cdr3_aa: CASSIVPGQASTDTQYF
d_call: TRBD1
clone_size: NA
j_call: TRBJ2-3
v_call: TRBV7-8

cdr3_nt: TGTGCCACCAGTGCGAGGATGCTTGGGGAGACCGGGGAGCTGTTTTTT
cdr3_aa: CATSARMLGETGELFF
d_call: NA
clone_size: once
j_call: TRBJ2-2
v_call: TRBV24-1

cdr3_nt: TGCGCCAGCAGCCAGGACAGGGGTCCATTCTACGAGCAGTACTTC
cdr3_aa: CASSQDRGPFYEQYF
d_call: TRBD1
clone_size: NA
j_call: TRBJ2-7
v_call: TRBV4-1

cdr3_nt: TGTGCCAGCAGCTTGGCCCTAGCGGGCAGCACAGATACGCAGTATTTT
cdr3_aa: CASSLALAGSTDTQYF
d_call: TRBD2
clone_size: NA
j_call: TRBJ2-3
v_call: TRBV5-4

cdr3_nt: TGTGCCAGCAGCCCCAGACAGGGGGCGAACACTGAAGCTTTCTTT
cdr3_aa: CASSPRQGANTEAFF
d_call: TRBD1
clone_size: once
j_call: TRBJ1-1
v_call: TRBV7-9

cdr3_nt: TGCGCCAGCAGCATAACAGGAGTCCTAGCCAAAAACATTCAGTACTTC
cdr3_aa: CASSITGVLAKNIQYF
d_call: NA
clone_size: NA
j_call: TRBJ2-4
v_call: TRBV5-1

cdr3_nt: TGTGCCATCAGTGATTCTGGGACTAGCGGGGGGTCGAATGAGCAGTTCTTC
cdr3_aa: CAISDSGTSGGSNEQFF
d_call: TRBD2
clone_size: NA
j_call: TRBJ2-1
v_call: TRBV10-3

cdr3_nt: TGTGCCAGCAGCTTGGTGGCTAGCGGTCGCACAGATACGCAGTATTTT
cdr3_aa: CASSLVASGRTDTQYF
d_call: TRBD2
clone_size: NA
j_call: TRBJ2-3
v_call: TRBV5-4

cdr3_nt: TGTGCCACCAGCAGACAGAAAGAGACCCAGTACTTC
cdr3_aa: CATSRQKETQYF
d_call: NA
clone_size: NA
j_call: TRBJ2-5
v_call: TRBV15

cdr3_nt: TGTGCCTGGGGGGTCGGAGGACGTCAGCCCCAGCATTTT
cdr3_aa: CAWGVGGRQPQHF
d_call: NA
clone_size: NA
j_call: TRBJ1-5
v_call: TRBV30

cdr3_nt: TGTGCCAGCAGCCCTCTCATCGGGGGTGACACCTACGAGCAGTACTTC
cdr3_aa: CASSPLIGGDTYEQYF
d_call: NA
clone_size: NA
j_call: TRBJ2-7
v_call: TRBV9

cdr3_nt: TGCGCCAGCAGCTTGGGATTAGCGGGGGAGAGTCTCCAAGAGACCCAGTACTTC
cdr3_aa: CASSLGLAGESLQETQYF
d_call: TRBD2
clone_size: NA
j_call: TRBJ2-5
v_call: TRBV5-1

cdr3_nt: TGTGCCAGCAGTATCCCCACAGGGACGCAAGAGACCCAGTACTTC
cdr3_aa: CASSIPTGTQETQYF
d_call: NA
clone_size: NA
j_call: TRBJ2-5
v_call: TRBV28

cdr3_nt: TGTGCCAGCAGCGGGGGACAGGGGTCCTACGAGCAGTACTTC
cdr3_aa: CASSGGQGSYEQYF
d_call: TRBD1
clone_size: NA
j_call: TRBJ2-7
v_call: TRBV6-6

cdr3_nt: TGTGCCAGCAGGAGGGACAGGGACCCGACTCAGCCCCAGCATTTT
cdr3_aa: CASRRDRDPTQPQHF
d_call: TRBD1
clone_size: NA
j_call: TRBJ1-5
v_call: TRBV6-5

cdr3_nt: TGTGCCAGCATCGGACAGGGCACAGCTAACTATGGCTACACCTTC
cdr3_aa: CASIGQGTANYGYTF
d_call: TRBD1
clone_size: NA
j_call: TRBJ1-2
v_call: TRBV6-5

cdr3_nt: TGTGCCAGCAGCTTGGTAGGGACAGGACTCACTGAAGCTTTCTTT
cdr3_aa: CASSLVGTGLTEAFF
d_call: TRBD1
clone_size: once
j_call: TRBJ1-1
v_call: TRBV5-6

cdr3_nt: TGCGCCAGCAGCTTGACGGGGGACAGGGGGCAAGGGGAGCAGTACTTC
cdr3_aa: CASSLTGDRGQGEQYF
d_call: TRBD1
clone_size: NA
j_call: TRBJ2-7
v_call: TRBV5-1

cdr3_nt: TGTGCCAGCAGTTTACACAGGGGTGGCGGCTACACCTTC
cdr3_aa: CASSLHRGGGYTF
d_call: TRBD1
clone_size: NA
j_call: TRBJ1-2
v_call: TRBV28

cdr3_nt: TGTGCCAGCAGTTTGGACAGGCCCTTGAATTCACCCCTCCACTTT
cdr3_aa: CASSLDRPLNSPLHF
d_call: TRBD1
clone_size: few
j_call: TRBJ1-6
v_call: TRBV27

cdr3_nt: TGTGCCAGTAGTTCCGGGACTAGCGGCTTTTACGAGCAGTACTTC
cdr3_aa: CASSSGTSGFYEQYF
d_call: TRBD2
clone_size: NA
j_call: TRBJ2-7
v_call: TRBV19

cdr3_nt: TGCAGCGTTCCGACTAGCGGGGTCACAGATACGCAGTATTTT
cdr3_aa: CSVPTSGVTDTQYF
d_call: TRBD2
clone_size: NA
j_call: TRBJ2-3
v_call: TRBV29-1

cdr3_nt: TGTGCCACCAGACGCGGGGGGAACGGCGGGGAGCTGTTTTTT
cdr3_aa: CATRRGGNGGELFF
d_call: TRBD2
clone_size: once
j_call: TRBJ2-2
v_call: TRBV2

cdr3_nt: TGTGCCAGCTCCCCTCAGGGGACGAATGAAGCTTTCTTT
cdr3_aa: CASSPQGTNEAFF
d_call: NA
clone_size: NA
j_call: TRBJ1-1
v_call: TRBV18